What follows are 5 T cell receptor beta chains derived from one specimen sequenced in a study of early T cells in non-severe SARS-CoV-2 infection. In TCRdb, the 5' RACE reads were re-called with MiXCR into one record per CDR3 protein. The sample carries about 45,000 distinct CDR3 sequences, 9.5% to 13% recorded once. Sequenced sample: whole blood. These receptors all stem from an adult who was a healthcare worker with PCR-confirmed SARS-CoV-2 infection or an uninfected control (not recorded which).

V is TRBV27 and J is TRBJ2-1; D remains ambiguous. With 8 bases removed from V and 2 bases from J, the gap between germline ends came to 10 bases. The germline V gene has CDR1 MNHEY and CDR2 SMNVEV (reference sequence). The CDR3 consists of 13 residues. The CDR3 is CASGVTPYNEQFF. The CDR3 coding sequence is TGTGCCAGCGGAGTGACCCCCTACAATGAGCAGTTCTTC.

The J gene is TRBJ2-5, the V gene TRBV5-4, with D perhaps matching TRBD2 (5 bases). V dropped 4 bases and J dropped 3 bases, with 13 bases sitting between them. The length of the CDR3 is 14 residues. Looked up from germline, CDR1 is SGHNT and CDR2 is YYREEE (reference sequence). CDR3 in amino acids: CASSAGLSKETQYF. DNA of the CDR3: TGTGCCAGCAGCGCGGGTCTTAGCAAAGAGACCCAGTACTTC. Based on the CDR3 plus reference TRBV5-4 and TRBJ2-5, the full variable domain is ETGVTQSPTHLIKTRGQQVTLRCSSQSGHNTVSWYQQALGQGPQFIFQYYREEENGRGNFPPRFSGLQFPNYSSELNVNALELDDSALYLCASSAGLSKETQYFGPGTRLLVL.

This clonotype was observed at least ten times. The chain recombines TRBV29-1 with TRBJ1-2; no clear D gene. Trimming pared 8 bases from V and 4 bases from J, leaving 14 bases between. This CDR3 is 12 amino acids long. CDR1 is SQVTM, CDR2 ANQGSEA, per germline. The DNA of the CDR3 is TGCAGCTCCTCGACGCCGTTCTATGGCTACACCTTC. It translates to CSSSTPFYGYTF.

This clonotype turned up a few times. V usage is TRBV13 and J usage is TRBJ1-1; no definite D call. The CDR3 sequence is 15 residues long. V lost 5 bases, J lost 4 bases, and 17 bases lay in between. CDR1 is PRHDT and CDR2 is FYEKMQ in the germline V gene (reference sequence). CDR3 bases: TGTGCCAGCAGCCGGCGTGGAGGGCGCGGCACTGAAGCTTTCTTT. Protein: CASSRRGGRGTEAFF.

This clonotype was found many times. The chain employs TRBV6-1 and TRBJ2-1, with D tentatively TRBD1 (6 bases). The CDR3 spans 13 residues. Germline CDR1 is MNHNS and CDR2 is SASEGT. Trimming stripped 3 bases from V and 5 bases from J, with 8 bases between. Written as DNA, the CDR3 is TGTGCCAGCAGTGACAGGGGCAACAATGAGCAGTTCTTC. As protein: CASSDRGNNEQFF.